This TCR beta chain appears in the sequencing data of a study of OX40 agonist ivuxolimab in advanced cancers. Study-wide context: Patients were given ivuxolimab, an antibody that agonizes OX40 (CD134). Age averaged around 60 years (range about 23 to 80), and 80% to 90% were male.

CDR1 is SNHLY and CDR2 is FYNNEI in the germline V gene. V was clipped by 6 bases and J by 2 bases, with 17 bases between them. The CDR3 spans 15 residues. This clone was observed a handful of times. Its antigen remains unidentified. Whole-study findings and limits: Antigen specificity remained undetermined for the expanded peripheral T cells.

Profiling relied on immunoSEQ multiplex PCR, and the TCRdb table lists in-frame clones only, not all of them. The sample holds roughly 40,000 clones, 86% seen once. This receptor was taken from an adult with an advanced solid tumor such as melanoma, head and neck, liver or kidney cancer. The sample here was CD4+ or CD8+ T cells sorted from blood, taken in a trial of the OX40 agonist ivuxolimab. J is TRBJ2-7 and V is TRBV2; no clear D gene. The CDR3 spells CASSQPDGLAYEQYF. The CDR3 DNA sequence: TGTGCCAGCAGCCAGCCAGACGGCCTCGCCTACGAGCAGTACTTC.